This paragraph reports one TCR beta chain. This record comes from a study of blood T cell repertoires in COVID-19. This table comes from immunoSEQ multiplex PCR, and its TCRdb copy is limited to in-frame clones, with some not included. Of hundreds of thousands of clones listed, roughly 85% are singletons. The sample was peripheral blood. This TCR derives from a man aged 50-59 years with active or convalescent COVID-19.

CDR3 DNA sequence: TGCGCCAGCGGGTCGGGGACTAGCCGATTCTCCTACGAGCAGTACTTC. Encoded protein: CASGSGTSRFSYEQYF. V usage is TRBV10-1 and J usage is TRBJ2-7; TRBD2 matches 9 bases. The CDR3 is made up of 16 amino acids. Germline V gene sequence: CDR1 WNHNN, CDR2 SYGVQD (reference sequence). V gave up 8 bases and J gave up 0 bases; unmatched junction bases: 11.